This T cell receptor beta chain derives from a study of blood T cell repertoires in COVID-19. Study-wide context: T cells, B-cell-depleted T cells, or PBMCs supplied cDNA or gDNA.

The CDR3 totals 16 residues. Trimming removed 4 bases from V and 0 bases from J; junction bases left unmatched: 6. The germline CDR1 and CDR2 sequences are SEHNR and FQNEAQ (reference sequence). This clone showed up just a few times. Original data processing: Amplification from reference gene primers served as the basis for estimated nucleated cell counts. Measured with immunoSEQ multiplex PCR; TCRdb has only the in-frame clones, and not every one. The V and J calls and the clone size are those of that table, but D and trimming were determined from the DNA. The data show 200,000 to 300,000 clones, with about 86% seen just once and just under 2% held by the top ten.

The rearrangement uses TRBV7-9 and TRBJ2-1, with 7 positions matching TRBD2. The TCR originated in a young man with active or convalescent COVID-19. Sequencing was performed on peripheral blood. CDR3 DNA sequence: TGTGCCAGCAGCTCTAAGCGGGGAAGCTCCTACAATGAGCAGTTCTTC. This encodes CASSSKRGSSYNEQFF.